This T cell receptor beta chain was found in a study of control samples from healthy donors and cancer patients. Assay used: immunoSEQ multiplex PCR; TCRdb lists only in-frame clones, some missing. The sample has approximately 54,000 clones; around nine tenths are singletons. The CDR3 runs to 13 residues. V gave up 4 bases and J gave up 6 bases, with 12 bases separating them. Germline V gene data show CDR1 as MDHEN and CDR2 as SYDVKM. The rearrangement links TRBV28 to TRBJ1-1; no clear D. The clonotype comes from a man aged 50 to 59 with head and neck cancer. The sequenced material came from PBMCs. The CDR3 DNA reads TGTGCCAGCAGTTCCCCCCCCGGGGCTGAAGCTTTCTTT. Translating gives CASSSPPGAEAFF.